The rows below give T cell receptor beta chains drawn from one sample of a study of vaccination and CD4 T cells after COVID-19. Each CDR3 protein is one row after TCRdb ran MiXCR on the PCR reads. Of 10,000 to 15,000 distinct CDR3 sequences in the sample, about 65% are singletons; the top ten hold 14%. These TCRs' antigens remain unknown. Sequenced: CD4+ T cells from blood, cultured in vitro. These receptors were collected from a human donor who had recovered from COVID-19. The CDR3 runs from the conserved cysteine through the conserved F or W. Fields, in order: clone size, J gene, D gene, V gene, CDR3 protein, CDR3 DNA. A D gene is named only where the DNA matches it firmly. Clone size is given for some rows only: seen once, a few or many times, or a class if the clone is expanded.

.,TRBJ2-2,TRBD1,TRBV20-1,CSAIGTGLTGELFF,TGCAGTGCTATTGGGACAGGGCTCACCGGGGAGCTGTTTTTT
medium-sized,TRBJ2-3,TRBD2,TRBV6-2/TRBV6-3,CASSSPIAGGKRTDTQYF,TGTGCCAGCAGTTCTCCGATAGCGGGGGGCAAACGCACAGATACGCAGTATTTT
.,TRBJ1-1,.,TRBV5-1,CASSPPANTEAFF,TGCGCCAGCAGCCCCCCCGCGAACACTGAAGCTTTCTTT
few,TRBJ1-2,TRBD1,TRBV20-1,CSARMTGQGIGYTF,TGCAGTGCTAGGATGACGGGACAGGGTATCGGCTACACCTTC
.,TRBJ2-3,.,TRBV12-3/TRBV12-4,CASSLGGTPTDTQYF,TGTGCCAGCAGTCTGGGGGGAACCCCCACAGATACGCAGTATTTT
.,TRBJ2-5,TRBD2,TRBV20-1,CSAVDSGRAKETQYF,TGCAGTGCCGTAGATAGCGGGAGGGCTAAAGAGACCCAGTACTTC
.,TRBJ2-1,TRBD1,TRBV20-1,CSARWDRLNEQFF,TGCAGTGCTAGATGGGACAGATTAAATGAGCAGTTCTTC
.,TRBJ1-5,.,TRBV6-1,CASSPNYSNQPQHF,TGTGCCAGCAGTCCGAACTATAGCAATCAGCCCCAGCATTTT
once,TRBJ1-2,.,TRBV6-1,CASGLGEFYGYTF,TGTGCCAGCGGGTTGGGAGAATTCTATGGCTACACCTTC
.,TRBJ1-6,TRBD1,TRBV6-5,CASSYRQGIVDNSPLHF,TGTGCCAGCAGTTACCGACAGGGGATTGTCGATAATTCACCCCTCCACTTT
few,TRBJ1-1,.,TRBV6-2/TRBV6-3,CASSSWNTEAFF,TGTGCCAGCAGTTCCTGGAACACTGAAGCTTTCTTT
.,TRBJ2-1,TRBD1,TRBV27,CASSLLTGAYNEQFF,TGTGCCAGCAGTTTACTTACAGGGGCTTACAATGAGCAGTTCTTC
few,TRBJ2-7,.,TRBV7-9,CASSLGRVGEQYF,TGTGCCAGCAGCTTAGGCAGGGTCGGCGAGCAGTACTTC
.,TRBJ2-7,.,TRBV15,CATSIGVYYEQYF,TGTGCCACCAGCATCGGGGTTTACTACGAGCAGTACTTC
few,TRBJ1-1,TRBD1,TRBV6-1,CASSPQGANTEAFF,TGTGCCAGCAGTCCACAGGGGGCTAACACTGAAGCTTTCTTT
.,TRBJ2-7,.,TRBV20-1,CSAPSPGTTLGYEQYF,TGCAGTGCTCCATCGCCCGGGACAACGCTTGGCTACGAGCAGTACTTC
.,TRBJ2-1,TRBD2,TRBV7-9,CASSSTSGKNEQFF,TGTGCCAGCAGCTCCACTAGCGGGAAAAATGAGCAGTTCTTC
.,TRBJ1-1,.,TRBV30,CAGSQGMHTEAFF,TGTGCCGGATCTCAGGGCATGCACACTGAAGCTTTCTTT
.,TRBJ2-7,.,TRBV6-2/TRBV6-3,CASKPGGQHYEQYF,TGTGCCAGTAAACCTGGAGGGCAACACTACGAGCAGTACTTC
.,TRBJ1-5,.,TRBV28,CASRDTGLVVRNQPLHF,TGTGCCAGCAGGGACACCGGGTTGGTAGTGCGCAATCAGCCCCTGCATTTT
.,TRBJ2-5,.,TRBV19,CASSMIGPLGGRLETQYF,TGTGCCAGTAGTATGATTGGTCCCCTTGGGGGGCGCTTAGAGACCCAGTACTTC
few,TRBJ1-2,.,TRBV19,CASSIAGEGYGYTF,TGTGCCAGTAGTATAGCAGGGGAAGGCTATGGCTACACCTTC
once,TRBJ2-3,TRBD2,TRBV27,CASGQLAGGDTQYF,TGTGCCAGCGGACAACTAGCGGGAGGAGATACGCAGTATTTT
few,TRBJ1-5,TRBD1,TRBV6-2/TRBV6-3,CASRQQGKGNQPQHF,TGTGCCAGCAGACAACAGGGGAAAGGCAATCAGCCCCAGCATTTT
.,TRBJ1-2,TRBD1,TRBV7-9,CASSYRDRGRGYTF,TGTGCCAGCAGCTATCGGGACAGGGGGCGAGGCTACACCTTC
.,TRBJ2-5,.,TRBV6-2/TRBV6-3,CASSPTGETQYF,TGTGCCAGCAGCCCTACAGGGGAGACCCAGTACTTC
.,TRBJ2-5,.,TRBV5-1,CASSLVGIGETQYF,TGCGCCAGCAGCTTAGTTGGTATTGGAGAGACCCAGTACTTC
.,TRBJ2-4,TRBD2,TRBV18,CASTGSTSGGARNIQYF,TGTGCCAGCACAGGATCGACTAGCGGGGGGGCCAGGAACATTCAGTACTTC
.,TRBJ2-5,TRBD1,TRBV20-1,CSAPDRVRGETQYF,TGCAGTGCTCCTGACAGGGTGAGAGGGGAGACCCAGTACTTC
.,TRBJ2-7,TRBD1,TRBV6-1,CASSEAYGSKGTVGYEQYF,TGTGCCAGCAGTGAAGCTTACGGCAGCAAAGGGACAGTTGGGTACGAGCAGTACTTC